Listed here are 6 T cell receptor beta chains from one sample, sequenced in a study of T-cell memory formation after mild COVID-19. One entry per CDR3 protein results from TCRdb running MiXCR on the 5' RACE reads. In the table there are 45,000 to 55,000 distinct CDR3 sequences, approximately 9% of which are singletons. The sample comprised PBMCs or a T cell subset sorted from them (not recorded which). Every receptor here comes from an adult woman who had mild COVID-19 (a few samples of this study predate the infection). Cell type and time point are not known.

The rearrangement uses TRBV7-8 and TRBJ1-2; D uncertain. There are 13 residues in the CDR3. Looked up from germline, CDR1 is SGHVS and CDR2 is FQNEAQ. The V end was cut by 1 base, the J end by 4 bases, with 7 bases between. This chain's CDR3 is CASSLDSVYGYTF. The CDR3 DNA sequence: TGTGCCAGCAGCTTAGACAGCGTCTATGGCTACACCTTC.

This clonotype was seen a few times. V is TRBV7-8 and J is TRBJ1-1; 8 bases are a match to TRBD1. J was trimmed by 4 bases and V by 5 bases; bases with no gene match: 9. CDR1 SGHVS and CDR2 FQNEAQ come from the germline V gene. The CDR3 has 15 amino acids. In nucleotides, the CDR3 is TGTGCCAGCAGCGGAAGACAGGGGAGTGTCACTGAAGCTTTCTTT. This codes for CASSGRQGSVTEAFF.

In its sample, this clonotype was seen many times. The rearrangement uses TRBV27 and TRBJ2-7, with D possibly matching TRBD1 (5 bases). Germline V gene data show CDR1 as MNHEY and CDR2 as SMNVEV (reference sequence). V lost 6 bases, J lost 2 bases, and 17 bases lay in between. The CDR3 covers 15 residues. In DNA, the CDR3 is TGTGCCAGCAGAAGGCTCGCAGGGATCGCCTACGAGCAGTACTTC. Encoded protein: CASRRLAGIAYEQYF.

The V and J genes are TRBV30 and TRBJ1-6; D unresolved. Germline V gives CDR1 GTSNPN, CDR2 SVGIG (reference sequence). The CDR3 extends over 17 amino acids. With 0 bases removed from V and 4 bases from J, the gap between germline ends came to 16 bases. The CDR3 protein is CAWSVPQPARYNSPLHF. As DNA, the CDR3 is TGTGCCTGGAGTGTACCCCAACCGGCACGGTATAATTCACCCCTCCACTTT.

This clonotype was detected ten times or more. The chain combines TRBV9 with TRBJ2-1; 7 nucleotides line up with TRBD2. This CDR3 has 15 residues. V was pared by 3 bases and J by 5 bases, with 8 bases of the junction left unmatched. Germline assignment: CDR1 SGDLS and CDR2 YYNGEE. The CDR3 coding sequence is TGTGCCAGCAGCGCCACGGGGGGAAGGGACAATGAGCAGTTCTTC. This encodes CASSATGGRDNEQFF. Full variable domain (missing parts from reference TRBV9 and TRBJ2-1): DSGVTQTPKHLITATGQRVTLRCSPRSGDLSVYWYQQSLDQGLQFLIQYYNGEERAKGNILERFSAQQFPDLHSELNLSSLELGDSALYFCASSATGGRDNEQFFGPGTRLTVL.

V usage is TRBV24-1 and J usage is TRBJ2-1; a weak D match, TRBD1 (6 bases). The length of the CDR3 is 19 residues. CDR1 is KGHDR, CDR2 SFDVKD, per germline. The V gene lost 6 bases and the J gene lost 1 base, with 24 bases spanning the gap. CDR3 nucleotides: TGTGCCACCAGTCCGGCGCGGTCCAGGGGTGTAAAGTCCTACAATGAGCAGTTCTTC. This translates into CATSPARSRGVKSYNEQFF.